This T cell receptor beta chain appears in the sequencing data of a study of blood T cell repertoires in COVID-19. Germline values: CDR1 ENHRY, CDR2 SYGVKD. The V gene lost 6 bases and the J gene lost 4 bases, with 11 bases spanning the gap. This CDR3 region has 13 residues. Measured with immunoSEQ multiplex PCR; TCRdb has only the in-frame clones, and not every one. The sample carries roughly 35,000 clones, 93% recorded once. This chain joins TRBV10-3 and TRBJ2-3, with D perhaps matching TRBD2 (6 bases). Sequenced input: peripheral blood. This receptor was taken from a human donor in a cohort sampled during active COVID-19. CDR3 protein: CAISPGLADTQYF. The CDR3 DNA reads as TGTGCCATCAGCCCGGGACTGGCAGATACGCAGTATTTT.